This T cell receptor beta chain was identified in a study of patients and donors after allogeneic stem cell transplantation. Using its own MiXCR run on the RT-PCR reads, TCRdb lists one record per CDR3 protein. The table records about 230,000 distinct CDR3 sequences, around an eighth of them present only once. Trimming took 0 bases from V and 12 from J; bases not matched to a gene: 5. The CDR3 has 12 amino acids. Looked up from germline, CDR1 is GTSNPN and CDR2 is SVGIG (reference sequence). The V and J genes are TRBV30 and TRBJ2-1, with 7 bases aligning to TRBD2. This receptor was taken from a human donor who was either an allogeneic HSCT recipient or a stem cell or donor lymphocyte infusion donor (not recorded which). It is not recorded whose cells these are; they may come from a transplant donor. The sample comprised blood, either unsorted or a sorted T cell fraction (not recorded which). The CDR3 DNA sequence: TGTGCCTGGAGTGTACCGGGCGGGAGGCAGTTCTTC. Encoded protein: CAWSVPGGRQFF.